This T cell receptor beta chain was sequenced in a study of cytomegalovirus exposure and HLA in healthy donors. Unmatched junction bases numbered 6, after V lost 2 bases and J lost 8 bases. The CDR3 sequence is 14 residues long. Germline CDR1 and CDR2: SGDLS and YYNGEE. About this clone: Its antigen remains unknown.

Study findings and constraints: In a later analysis, most CMV-associated TCR beta chains appeared HLA-restricted. High specificity and sensitivity for cytomegalovirus status were reported for the classifier.

PCR amplification relied on 60 Vbeta primers (plus 13 Jbeta primers). Generated by immunoSEQ multiplex PCR, the TCRdb table keeps only in-frame clones and is missing some. This table has approximately 110,000 clones, around 74% appearing once. The gene calls are TRBV9 and TRBJ1-4; 7 nucleotides match TRBD1. This receptor was identified in a woman between 50 and 59 years old in good health and CMV-seropositive. The sample taken for sequencing was PBMCs. Written as DNA, the CDR3 is TGTGCCAGCAGCGTCGACAGGGTGGCGGAAAAACTGTTTTTT. Protein sequence: CASSVDRVAEKLFF.